Listed here is a single TCR beta chain. Its antigen remains unknown. The data are from a study of T cell repertoires in cytomegalovirus infection. Study-level information: Selected CMV epitopes included recently identified HLA-C-restricted ones as well as well-studied HLA-B-restricted ones. Based on public TCR beta signatures, there were indications of CMV infection and of a matching HLA type. Study outcomes and limitations: HLA-C-restricted CMV-specific TCR beta clonotypes prevailed in the ex vivo response.

V was clipped by 5 bases and J by 2 bases; unmatched bases: 2. Germline V gives CDR1 SGHTA, CDR2 FQGNSA. The CDR3 runs to 16 residues. TCRdb reprocessed the reads via MiXCR and lists one record per CDR3 protein. Of some 500,000 distinct CDR3 sequences listed, under 45% are singletons. Specimen: cultured PBMCs, collected from culture after CMV antigen stimulation. This clonotype was obtained from a human donor in good health (CMV status not recorded). Some clones in this sample may be carry-over from other donors' samples. This rearrangement joins TRBV7-2 to TRBJ2-3; 15 bases are shared with TRBD2. The CDR3 DNA reads TGTGCCAGCAGCGGGACTAGCGGGGGGATCACAGATACGCAGTATTTT. Translation gives CASSGTSGGITDTQYF.